These T cell receptor beta chains were read from a single sample in a study of T cell repertoires in cytomegalovirus infection. TCRdb re-analysed the reads in MiXCR, keeping a single row per CDR3 protein. The sample shows around 530,000 distinct CDR3 sequences, more than 25% of them seen only once. Sequencing was done on a sample of PBMCs. The receptor source for this set is a human donor in good health (CMV status not recorded). Some clones in this sample may be carry-over from other donors' samples. Each CDR3 is given with its conserved first and last residue. Fields, in order: clone size, J gene, V gene, D gene, CDR3 DNA, CDR3 protein. The D gene is left open where the match is weak. Clone sizes are given selectively: once, few, many, or a class where the clone is expanded.

clone size: few; J gene: TRBJ2-1; V gene: TRBV7-9; D gene: TRBD2; CDR3 DNA: TGTGCCAGCAGCTTAGAGGCGGGAGGTGGCAATGAGCAGTTCTTC; CDR3 protein: CASSLEAGGGNEQFF
clone size: few; J gene: TRBJ2-1; V gene: TRBV7-9; D gene: TRBD1; CDR3 DNA: TGTGCCAGCAGCTTGCCGCGACAGGGGGCAGGGGAGCAGTTCTTC; CDR3 protein: CASSLPRQGAGEQFF
clone size: many; J gene: TRBJ2-3; V gene: TRBV7-6; D gene: TRBD2; CDR3 DNA: TGTGCCAGCAGCTTACCGACTAGCGGGAAAAGGGCGTCAGATACGCAGTATTTT; CDR3 protein: CASSLPTSGKRASDTQYF
clone size: many; J gene: TRBJ2-5; V gene: TRBV7-2; D gene: .; CDR3 DNA: TGTGCCAGCAGCCAAAGGCCAGGGTTGGAGACCCAGTACTTC; CDR3 protein: CASSQRPGLETQYF
clone size: few; J gene: TRBJ2-2; V gene: TRBV12-3/TRBV12-4; D gene: .; CDR3 DNA: TGTGCCAGCAGTTTCGCCCCCACCGGGGAGCTGTTTTTT; CDR3 protein: CASSFAPTGELFF
clone size: .; J gene: TRBJ2-2; V gene: TRBV5-6; D gene: TRBD2; CDR3 DNA: TGTGCCAGCAGCTATCCATCCGGGACTAGCGGGTTCGTGGGCACCGGGGAGCTGTTTTTT; CDR3 protein: CASSYPSGTSGFVGTGELFF
clone size: .; J gene: TRBJ1-1; V gene: TRBV11-2; D gene: .; CDR3 DNA: TGTGCCAGCAGCCTAGCTCCGGAAGGCGCCACTGAAGCTTTCTTT; CDR3 protein: CASSLAPEGATEAFF
clone size: .; J gene: TRBJ1-1; V gene: TRBV4-1; D gene: .; CDR3 DNA: TGCGCCAGCAGCCAAGAGTGGGGGACGGGAGAAGCTTTCTTT; CDR3 protein: CASSQEWGTGEAFF
clone size: .; J gene: TRBJ2-7; V gene: TRBV7-9; D gene: .; CDR3 DNA: TGTGCCAGCAGCCCGGGAAGGACGGAATACGAGCAGTACTTC; CDR3 protein: CASSPGRTEYEQYF
clone size: few; J gene: TRBJ2-2; V gene: TRBV28; D gene: .; CDR3 DNA: TGTGCCAGCAGGACACAGGGAGTTGGGGACCGGGAGCTGTTTTTT; CDR3 protein: CASRTQGVGDRELFF
clone size: .; J gene: TRBJ1-3; V gene: TRBV4-1; D gene: .; CDR3 DNA: TGCGCCAGCAGCCCAATCGGGCAGACTGGAAACACCATATATTTT; CDR3 protein: CASSPIGQTGNTIYF
clone size: .; J gene: TRBJ2-7; V gene: TRBV30; D gene: TRBD2; CDR3 DNA: TGTGCCTGGATACGACTAGCGGGAGTCTACGAGCAGTACTTC; CDR3 protein: CAWIRLAGVYEQYF
clone size: .; J gene: TRBJ1-1; V gene: TRBV6-2/TRBV6-3; D gene: .; CDR3 DNA: TGTGCCAGCAGTAACACTGAAGCTTTCTTT; CDR3 protein: CASSNTEAFF
clone size: .; J gene: TRBJ2-5; V gene: TRBV4-1; D gene: .; CDR3 DNA: TGCGCCAGCAGCCAAGATCCGGACAGAGAGACCCAGTACTTC; CDR3 protein: CASSQDPDRETQYF
clone size: .; J gene: TRBJ2-5; V gene: TRBV7-2; D gene: .; CDR3 DNA: TGTGCCAGCAACCTACAGGAGGGAGAGACCCAGTACTTC; CDR3 protein: CASNLQEGETQYF
clone size: .; J gene: TRBJ1-2; V gene: TRBV6-5; D gene: TRBD1; CDR3 DNA: TGTGCCAGCAGTGAAAGACAGGGCAACTATGGCTACACCTTC; CDR3 protein: CASSERQGNYGYTF
clone size: .; J gene: TRBJ2-3; V gene: TRBV20-1; D gene: .; CDR3 DNA: TGCAGTGCTAGTGGGCTAGCCCAATTCACAGATACGCAGTATTTT; CDR3 protein: CSASGLAQFTDTQYF
clone size: .; J gene: TRBJ1-1; V gene: TRBV7-6; D gene: TRBD1; CDR3 DNA: TGTGCCAGCAGCGCCGGGACAGGAGCCCCGGTCACTGAAGCTTTCTTT; CDR3 protein: CASSAGTGAPVTEAFF
clone size: .; J gene: TRBJ1-5; V gene: TRBV6-5; D gene: .; CDR3 DNA: TGTGCCAGCAGTTACCAAACCGGGACCCTGCCCCAGCATTTT; CDR3 protein: CASSYQTGTLPQHF
clone size: .; J gene: TRBJ2-1; V gene: TRBV5-1; D gene: .; CDR3 DNA: TGCGCCAGCAGCTTGGAGGTAGCGATCCACAATGAGCAGTTCTTC; CDR3 protein: CASSLEVAIHNEQFF
clone size: .; J gene: TRBJ2-3; V gene: TRBV29-1; D gene: TRBD2; CDR3 DNA: TGCAGCGTTGCCCGGACTAGCGGGACCTTACCAGATACGCAGTATTTT; CDR3 protein: CSVARTSGTLPDTQYF
clone size: .; J gene: TRBJ1-4; V gene: TRBV4-1; D gene: .; CDR3 DNA: TGCGCCAGCAGCCAAGACAGAGGAAGTAATGAAAAACTGTTTTTT; CDR3 protein: CASSQDRGSNEKLFF
clone size: .; J gene: TRBJ2-5; V gene: TRBV20-1; D gene: TRBD2; CDR3 DNA: TGCAGTGCCACTAATGGCGGGGGAAAAGAGACCCAGTACTTC; CDR3 protein: CSATNGGGKETQYF
clone size: many; J gene: TRBJ2-3; V gene: TRBV12-3/TRBV12-4; D gene: .; CDR3 DNA: TGTGCCAGCAGTTTTTCTGATACGCAGTATTTT; CDR3 protein: CASSFSDTQYF
clone size: many; J gene: TRBJ2-3; V gene: TRBV20-1; D gene: .; CDR3 DNA: TGCAGTGCTAGAGATGTCGGTTTTAGCACAGATACGCAGTATTTT; CDR3 protein: CSARDVGFSTDTQYF
clone size: many; J gene: TRBJ2-1; V gene: TRBV7-8; D gene: TRBD2; CDR3 DNA: TGTGCCAGCAGCTCGGTCCGTATAGCGGGAGAGCTGTCGAATGAGCAGTTCTTC; CDR3 protein: CASSSVRIAGELSNEQFF
clone size: .; J gene: TRBJ2-3; V gene: TRBV6-2/TRBV6-3; D gene: .; CDR3 DNA: TGTGCCAGCAGTTACTCGAAAGATACCACAGATACGCAGTATTTT; CDR3 protein: CASSYSKDTTDTQYF
clone size: few; J gene: TRBJ2-7; V gene: TRBV6-6; D gene: .; CDR3 DNA: TGTGCCAGCACCCACGGCCCCTCCTACGAGCAGTACTTC; CDR3 protein: CASTHGPSYEQYF
clone size: .; J gene: TRBJ2-3; V gene: TRBV6-6; D gene: TRBD2; CDR3 DNA: TGTGCCAGCAGTGAGGGGTGGCTAGCGGGAGGGCCAGAATCGGATACGCAGTATTTT; CDR3 protein: CASSEGWLAGGPESDTQYF